This T cell receptor (beta chain) was found in a study of OX40 agonist ivuxolimab in advanced cancers. Regarding the study as a whole: Clonal expansion by week 6 occurred in CD4+ and CD8+ blood T cells (at 0.1 to 3.0 mg/kg). Among the nonresponders, some also had low normalized T-cell clonal expansion.

Using immunoSEQ multiplex PCR, the repertoire was profiled, and TCRdb retains in-frame clones only, with some absent. The data show more than 65,000 clones, 70% to 85% seen once. The V gene end was trimmed by 5 bases and the J gene end by 1 base; junction bases not matched to a gene: 12. Germline V gives CDR1 SGHDT, CDR2 YYEEEE. The CDR3 is 17 residues long. For this clone: Its antigen is currently unknown.

Autoimmune disease history or systemic immunosuppression barred patients. Collection of blood occurred at baseline, at cycle 4 day 1, and at cycle 7 day 1. The source was CD4+ or CD8+ T cells sorted from blood, collected in a trial of the OX40 agonist ivuxolimab. This chain uses TRBV5-6 with TRBJ1-1, with 9 bases that match TRBD1. The receptor comes from an adult with an advanced solid tumor such as melanoma, head and neck, liver or kidney cancer. In DNA, the CDR3 is TGTGCCAGCAGTTTTTCGGGGACAGGGAGAAAGAACACTGAAGCTTTCTTT. Translated, it gives CASSFSGTGRKNTEAFF. The full variable domain, rest sourced from reference TRBV5-6 and TRBJ1-1, is DAGVTQSPTHLIKTRGQQVTLRCSPKSGHDTVSWYQQALGQGPQFIFQYYEEEERQRGNFPDRFSGHQFPNYSSELNVNALLLGDSALYLCASSFSGTGRKNTEAFFGQGTRLTVV.